This T cell receptor (beta chain) was recorded in a study of OX40 agonist ivuxolimab in advanced cancers. Background on the study: The drug used for patients, ivuxolimab, was an agonistic anti-OX40 (CD134) antibody. Recorded diagnoses for dose-escalation patients were hepatocellular carcinoma, melanoma, renal cell or head and neck cancer.

The table lists this clone with a count of one. Sequenced by immunoSEQ multiplex PCR; TCRdb stores in-frame clones only, minus some. The profile shows 35,000 to 50,000 clones, around 89% of them singletons. Germline CDR1 is SQVTM and CDR2 is ANQGSEA. Trimming took off 4 bases at V and 2 bases at J, with 14 bases between the two ends. This CDR3 region has 14 residues. This TCR derives from an adult with an advanced solid tumor such as melanoma, head and neck, liver or kidney cancer. The chain couples TRBV29-1 to TRBJ1-2; D might be TRBD1 (5 bases). The starting material was CD4+ or CD8+ T cells sorted from blood, obtained in a trial of the OX40 agonist ivuxolimab. The CDR3 region is CSVVLSWGNYGYTF. CDR3 bases: TGCAGCGTTGTGCTCAGCTGGGGGAACTATGGCTACACCTTC.